This T cell receptor (beta chain) originates from a study of cytomegalovirus exposure and HLA in healthy donors. Study in general: An early release of data contained 70 million to 95 million unique TCRs, which came from HLA-typed donors. Study-level results: A later analysis reportedly identified an Asian-associated ancestry cluster as carrying fewer N-insertions than the approximately 710-donor mean.

With respect to this clone: Its antigen is unknown.

Germline trimming cut 6 bases from V and 5 bases from J; bases unmatched to any gene: 8. Germline V gene lookup returns CDR1 MNHNS and CDR2 SASEGT. The CDR3 is 15 amino acids. PCR was performed using 60 Vbeta and 13 Jbeta primers. The protocol was immunoSEQ multiplex PCR, while the TCRdb copy is restricted to in-frame clones and leaves out a portion. The sample carries some 200,000 clones, around 84% recorded once. Each donor's status was that of a healthy bone marrow donor. Sequenced sample: PBMCs. V usage is TRBV6-1 and J usage is TRBJ2-3; 10 nucleotides line up with TRBD2. This TCR was sampled from a woman aged 18 to 35 in good health and CMV-seronegative. As DNA, the CDR3 is TGTGCCAGCAGAACAGCGGGAGGGTTTCAAGATACGCAGTATTTT. Translating it yields CASRTAGGFQDTQYF.